This T cell receptor (beta chain) was captured by sequencing in a study of long-term antiretroviral therapy in people with HIV. General observations from the study: For ART adherence, viral resistance and therapy changes, no data were available. HIV repertoires spanned tighter CDR3 length ranges than controls did. Clones showing expansion before ART dominated the repertoire at all time points. Post-treatment diversity went higher with ART but stayed below transplant donor controls.

Concerning this clone itself: Antigen specificity is unknown.

The run of the v3.0 immunoSEQ assay was at survey level. Sequenced by immunoSEQ multiplex PCR; TCRdb stores in-frame clones only, minus some. The sample yields under 40,000 clones, roughly 84% seen once. Trimming shortened V by 2 bases and J by 2 bases, and 13 bases separated the two germline ends. The length of the CDR3 is 16 residues. Germline V gives CDR1 SGDLS, CDR2 YYNGEE. The input for sequencing was unsorted PBMCs, taken just over 2.7 years before starting antiretroviral therapy. The TCR comes from a woman aged 30 to 39 with HIV. The J gene is TRBJ2-2, the V gene TRBV9; D is perhaps TRBD1 (6 bases). The CDR3 DNA reads TGTGCCAGCAGCGTTACGACAGGACGAAACACCGGGGAGCTGTTTTTT. Protein sequence: CASSVTTGRNTGELFF.